This entry lists 21 T cell receptor beta chains sequenced from one sample in a study of spatial heterogeneity in lung cancer. TCRdb passed the 5' RACE reads through MiXCR, listing each CDR3 protein once. The table includes 110,000 or so distinct CDR3 sequences, 10% to 12% detected once. Stated time point: blood at routine non-recurrence follow-up after resection. The source was PBMCs, collected at follow-up. The receptors were gathered from a female donor with early-stage non-small cell lung cancer.

The CDR3 nucleotides are TGTGCCAGTAGTATTCAGAGGGGGATCTATGGCTACACCTTC. Its protein product is CASSIQRGIYGYTF. The chain is built from TRBV19 and TRBJ1-2, with D tentatively TRBD1 (6 bases). The CDR3 has 14 residues. Germline V CDR1 and CDR2: LNHDA, SQIVND (reference sequence). V was shortened by 3 bases and J by 4 bases, with 12 bases between the two germline ends.

This clonotype was counted a few times. The genes are TRBV20-1 and TRBJ2-7; TRBD1 aligns across 9 bases. Germline V gene sequence: CDR1 DFQATT, CDR2 SNEGSKA (reference sequence). The junction had 4 bases not matched to a gene; V was cut back by 0 bases and J by 1 base. This CDR3 has 15 amino acids. CDR3 DNA sequence: TGCAGTGCTAGAGAGGTGACAGGGGGTTCCTACGAGCAGTACTTC. Translating gives CSAREVTGGSYEQYF.

The CDR3 sequence is CAKVDPGTGYSGANVLTF. The CDR3 nucleotides read TGTGCCAAAGTAGACCCCGGGACAGGGTATTCTGGGGCCAACGTCCTGACTTTC. The chain employs TRBV7-9 and TRBJ2-6; 9 bases line up with TRBD1. V lost 10 bases, J lost 1 base, and 14 bases stayed unmatched. The germline V gene encodes CDR1 SEHNR and CDR2 FQNEAQ (reference sequence). The CDR3 covers 18 residues.

This clonotype occurred a few times. The chain has TRBV2 and TRBJ2-2, with 8 nucleotides matching TRBD2. This CDR3 has 14 amino acids. CDR1 is SNHLY, CDR2 FYNNEI, per germline. V trimming: 6 bases; J trimming: 5 bases; junction bases outside the gene matches: 5. This CDR3 reads CASRAGVFTGELFF. The CDR3, as DNA: TGTGCCAGCAGAGCGGGGGTGTTTACCGGGGAGCTGTTTTTT.

J is TRBJ2-7 and V is TRBV12-3 or TRBV12-4, with 9 bases aligning to TRBD2. The V gene end was trimmed by 3 bases and the J gene end by 1 base; junction bases not matched to a gene: 4. This CDR3 is built from 15 residues. CDR3 in amino acids: CASSLGLAGSYEQYV. The CDR3, as DNA: TGTGCCAGCAGTTTGGGTCTAGCGGGATCCTACGAGCAGTACGTC.

This clonotype was seen a handful of times. The gene calls are TRBV28 and TRBJ2-1; TRBD2 matches at 7 bases. Trimming cost V 2 bases and J 1 base; bases outside gene matches: 5. Germline V lookup: CDR1 MDHEN, CDR2 SYDVKM. There are 16 residues in the CDR3. CDR3 in DNA: TGTGCCAGCAGTTTAGGGAGGGCAGGGTCCTACAATGAGCAGTTCTTC. Translating gives CASSLGRAGSYNEQFF.

Many counts were recorded for this clonotype. The genes are TRBV20-1 and TRBJ1-2; 7 bases map to TRBD1. Germline assignment: CDR1 DFQATT and CDR2 SNEGSKA (reference sequence). The CDR3 length is 13 residues. Trimming at V came to 3 bases and at J to 4 bases, leaving 5 bases not matched to a gene. The CDR3 is CSARETGSYGYTF. CDR3 coding DNA: TGCAGTGCTAGGGAGACAGGGTCCTATGGCTACACCTTC.

This clonotype has at least ten counts. V and J are TRBV4-1 and TRBJ2-3, with D tentatively TRBD1 or TRBD2 (6 bases each). Trimming left V 3 bases short and J 4 bases short, with 8 bases between. In germline, CDR1 is MGHRA, CDR2 YSYEKL. There are 13 residues in the CDR3. DNA of the CDR3: TGCGCCAGCAGCCAGGGGGGCCCAGATACGCAGTATTTT. As protein: CASSQGGPDTQYF.

This clonotype has at least ten counts. V usage is TRBV15 and J usage is TRBJ1-1, with TRBD1 matching over 9 bases. Germline V gene data show CDR1 as LNHNV and CDR2 as YYDKDF (reference sequence). The CDR3 consists of 14 residues. The ends lost 0 bases at V and 12 bases at J; junction bases unmatched: 8. CDR3 nucleotide sequence: TGTGCCACCAGCAGAGATCATGGACAGGGGATTTCTTTCTTT. Its translation is CATSRDHGQGISFF.

This clonotype was observed a handful of times. The chain links TRBV28 to TRBJ1-1; a possible D gene is TRBD1 (5 bases). The CDR3 runs 11 residues. The V end was cut by 3 bases, the J end by 10 bases, with 9 bases between. From germline, CDR1 is MDHEN and CDR2 SYDVKM. This CDR3 is CASSFVGTAFF. CDR3 DNA: TGTGCCAGCAGTTTTGTAGGGACAGCTTTCTTT.

This clonotype has more than one count but fewer than ten. The chain joins TRBV20-1 to TRBJ2-4; 8 positions agree with TRBD2. V dropped 4 bases and J dropped 9; count of bases not matched to a gene: 8. CDR1 and CDR2 (germline): DFQATT, SNEGSKA (reference sequence). The CDR3 has 13 residues. CDR3 bases: TGCAGTGCTATCGAAGCGGGAGTTACCATTCAGTACTTC. Translating gives CSAIEAGVTIQYF.

This clonotype appeared many times. The chain recombines TRBV19 with TRBJ2-2; D is unresolved. In germline, CDR1 is LNHDA, CDR2 SQIVND (reference sequence). The CDR3 consists of 13 residues. Trimming left V 5 bases short and J 0 bases short, with 4 bases between. This CDR3 reads CASSQTNTGELFF. CDR3 bases: TGTGCCAGTAGTCAAACGAACACCGGGGAGCTGTTTTTT.

The J gene is TRBJ2-5, the V gene TRBV12-3 or TRBV12-4, with TRBD2 as a possible D gene (5 bases). The CDR3 has 15 amino acids. V was trimmed by 5 bases and J by 2 bases, leaving 15 bases between them. The CDR3 nucleotides read TGTGCCAGCAGTAGGACCCATGGCGGGCAAGAGACCCAGTACTTC. Translating it yields CASSRTHGGQETQYF.

The chain has TRBV5-6 and TRBJ2-1; TRBD2 matches at 7 bases. CDR1 is SGHDT, CDR2 YYEEEE, per germline. V shed 2 bases and J 7 bases; nucleotides not matched to a gene: 9. The CDR3 length is 15 residues. The CDR3 DNA follows: TGTGCCAGCAGCTTTGGTGGGAGGGCCCTTAATGAGCAGTTCTTC. Translating it yields CASSFGGRALNEQFF. Full variable domain (outside the CDR3, taken from reference TRBV5-6 and TRBJ2-1): DAGVTQSPTHLIKTRGQQVTLRCSPKSGHDTVSWYQQALGQGPQFIFQYYEEEERQRGNFPDRFSGHQFPNYSSELNVNALLLGDSALYLCASSFGGRALNEQFFGPGTRLTVL.

Here the CDR3 DNA reads TGCAGTGCTAGTCCCCCAGACACTTACTACGAGCAGTACTTC. The encoded protein is CSASPPDTYYEQYF. V is TRBV20-1 and J is TRBJ2-7; no definite D call. CDR1 and CDR2 (germline): DFQATT, SNEGSKA (reference sequence). V gave up 3 bases and J gave up 3 bases, with 15 bases separating them. CDR3 length equals 14 residues.

There are a few counts of this clonotype. V and J are TRBV18 and TRBJ2-1; D not resolved. CDR1 is KGHSH, CDR2 LQKENI, per germline. This CDR3 region has 13 residues. The ends were cut back, 2 bases at V and 8 bases at J, with 10 bases in the middle. CDR3 sequence: CASSPSSLDEQFF. The CDR3 region has the DNA TGTGCCAGCTCACCATCCAGTTTGGATGAGCAGTTCTTC.

This clonotype was recorded many times. V usage is TRBV19 and J usage is TRBJ1-5; 9 bases agree with TRBD1. Trimming at V came to 4 bases and at J to 7 bases, leaving 5 bases not matched to a gene. The germline CDR1 and CDR2 sequences are LNHDA and SQIVND (reference sequence). The CDR3 has 14 amino acids. This chain's CDR3 is CASSNRGLGQPQHF. CDR3 sequence (DNA): TGTGCCAGTAGTAACAGGGGGCTGGGGCAGCCCCAGCATTTT.

This clonotype has a handful of counts. The J gene is TRBJ1-1, the V gene TRBV7-9; D is possibly TRBD1 (6 bases). The CDR3 runs to 14 residues. V lost 2 bases to trimming and J lost 5 bases, with 12 bases between them. The germline V gene encodes CDR1 SEHNR and CDR2 FQNEAQ (reference sequence). The CDR3 sequence is CASSLSGAQTEAFF. CDR3 in DNA: TGTGCCAGCAGCTTATCGGGGGCGCAAACTGAAGCTTTCTTT.

This clonotype was detected a few times. V gene TRBV28 combines with J gene TRBJ1-1; D uncertain. The germline V gene has CDR1 MDHEN and CDR2 SYDVKM. This CDR3 has 12 residues. V lost 6 bases and J lost 0, with 5 bases in between. The CDR3 coding sequence is TGTGCCAGCAGGGAACTGAACACTGAAGCTTTCTTT. This gives the protein CASRELNTEAFF.

This clonotype was found many times. This chain connects TRBV28 to TRBJ1-2; no clear D gene. Per germline, CDR1 MDHEN and CDR2 SYDVKM. V lost 5 bases and J lost 2, with 3 bases in between. The CDR3 sequence is 11 residues long. CDR3 sequence (DNA): TGTGCCAGCAGTATCAACTATGGCTACACCTTC. The encoded protein is CASSINYGYTF.

This clonotype has a handful of counts. CDR3 DNA: TGCGCCAGCAGCCAAATGTATGCAGGCGCGAGAAATGAGCAGTTCTTC. Its protein is CASSQMYAGARNEQFF. The V gene is TRBV4-1, the J gene TRBJ2-1; D not resolved. The V and J ends lost 2 bases and 7 bases respectively, with 18 bases between them. Germline CDR1 and CDR2: MGHRA and YSYEKL. The CDR3 spans 16 residues.